This TCR beta chain was documented in a study of T cells after yellow fever vaccination. The study's findings and limits: The study noted that FACS-sorted repertoires could contain abundant clonotypes contaminating from the bulk population. Among primary-vaccination clones, most reappeared after the booster, at almost 98% for CD4 and about 90% for CD8. The secondary response peaked faster, at day 5 versus 15, but was weaker.

CDR3 length: 16 amino acids. The V end was cut by 7 bases, the J end by 1 base, with 17 bases between. Germline CDR1 is MDHEN and CDR2 is SYDVKM. This clonotype was seen ten or more times. The antigen remains unidentified. TCRdb re-called the 5' RACE reads with MiXCR, one entry per CDR3 protein. Found here are about 120,000 distinct CDR3 sequences, approximately 8.4% of them singletons; the top ten hold roughly 27%. This specimen was CD8+ T cells sorted from PBMCs, taken 45 days after the yellow fever booster vaccination. The TCR originated in a man aged 25-45 years who received the YFV17D yellow fever vaccine. The chain links TRBV28 to TRBJ2-1; D gene unclear. The CDR3 loop is CASTTYHHRSYNEQFF. CDR3 in DNA: TGTGCCAGCACCACCTACCACCATAGATCCTACAATGAGCAGTTCTTC.